This section outlines one TCR beta chain sequence together with its context. What it binds is unknown. Assay: immunoSEQ multiplex PCR; the TCRdb copy retains only in-frame clones and omits some. The table records around 19,000 clones, approximately 79% of them present only once. Before sequencing took place, the ViraFEST assay used viral peptide pools to expand antigen-specific CD4+ T cells. It was after more than nine days of culture that CD4+ T cells were isolated. Vaccine recipients, nucleocapsid antibody negative, had no prior SARS-CoV-2 infection. This sample was included in a study of vaccination effects on CD4 cells after COVID-19. There are 15 residues in the CDR3. V dropped 6 bases and J dropped 2; count of bases not matched to a gene: 6. From germline, CDR1 is MNHEY and CDR2 SVGAGI.

Sequenced here: CD4+ T cells from PBMCs cultured with HCoV-NL63 spike peptides, sampled before COVID-19 vaccination. This clonotype was obtained from a human donor who received a COVID-19 vaccine. This rearrangement joins TRBV6-5 to TRBJ2-1; 8 bases fit TRBD2. CDR3: CASSLSGGPYNEQFF. CDR3 DNA sequence: TGTGCCAGCAGCCTCAGCGGGGGACCCTACAATGAGCAGTTCTTC.